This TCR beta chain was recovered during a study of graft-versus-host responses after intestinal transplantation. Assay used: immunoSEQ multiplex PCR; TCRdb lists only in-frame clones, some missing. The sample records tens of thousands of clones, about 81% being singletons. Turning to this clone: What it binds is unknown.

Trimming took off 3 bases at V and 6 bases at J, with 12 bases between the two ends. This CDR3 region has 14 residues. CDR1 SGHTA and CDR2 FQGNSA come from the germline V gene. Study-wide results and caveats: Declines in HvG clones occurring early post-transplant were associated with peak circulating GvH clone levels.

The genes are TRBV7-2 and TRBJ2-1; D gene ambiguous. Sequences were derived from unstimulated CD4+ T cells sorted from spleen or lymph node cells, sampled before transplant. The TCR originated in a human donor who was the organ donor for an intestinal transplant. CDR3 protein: CASSFVVGTNEQFF. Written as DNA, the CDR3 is TGTGCCAGCAGCTTCGTTGTAGGTACCAATGAGCAGTTCTTC. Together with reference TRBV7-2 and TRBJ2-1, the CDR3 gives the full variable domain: GAGVSQSPSNKVTEKGKDVELRCDPISGHTALYWYRQSLGQGLEFLIYFQGNSAPDKSGLPSDRFSAERTGGSVSTLTIQRTQQEDSAVYLCASSFVVGTNEQFFGPGTRLTVL.